The 16 T cell receptor beta chains presented below share a single source sample, sequenced in a study of immune characterization of retroperitoneal liposarcoma (dated by TCRdb to the late 2010s). Library prep was done by PCR. Sequencing used a NextSeq 500. Using fastp trimming at Q25 and MiXCR clonotype assembly, TCRdb reanalyzed the public sequencing data and kept in-frame beta chains. Entries that share a CDR3 protein sequence are merged under the most common genes and DNA. The sample table holds under 9,000 distinct CDR3 sequences, of which roughly 28% were seen once. The top ten clonotypes cover 35% to 50% of the sample. Sequences were obtained from blood. These TCRs come from a male donor with retroperitoneal liposarcoma.

The chain couples TRBV7-8 to TRBJ2-3; D is unclear. V dropped 3 bases and J dropped 6 bases, with 10 bases sitting between them. The CDR3 contains 13 residues. Germline values: CDR1 SGHVS, CDR2 FQNEAQ. CDR3 region: CASSLAAKDTQYF. The CDR3 DNA reads as TGTGCCAGCAGCTTGGCTGCTAAGGATACGCAGTATTTT.

This rearrangement joins TRBV11-2 to TRBJ2-6, with 12 bases that match TRBD2. The CDR3 is made up of 18 amino acids. Germline assignment: CDR1 SGHAT and CDR2 FQNNGV. J gave up 1 base and V 5 bases, and 6 bases lay outside the gene matches. This CDR3 is CASSARLAGVSGANVLTF. The CDR3 DNA reads TGTGCCAGCAGCGCCCGACTAGCGGGAGTGTCTGGGGCCAACGTCCTGACTTTC. The full variable domain, completed using reference TRBV11-2 and TRBJ2-6, is EAGVAQSPRYKIIEKRQSVAFWCNPISGHATLYWYQQILGQGPKLLIQFQNNGVVDDSQLPKDRFSAERLKGVDSTLKIQPAKLEDSAVYLCASSARLAGVSGANVLTFGAGSRLTVL.

There are a few counts of this clonotype. J is TRBJ1-1 and V is TRBV12-3 or TRBV12-4, with a weak D call TRBD1 (5 bases). The V and J ends lost 2 bases and 4 bases respectively, with 5 bases between them. There are 12 residues in the CDR3. The CDR3 DNA is TGTGCCAGCAGTTTAAGGGGCACTGAAGCTTTCTTT. As protein: CASSLRGTEAFF.

This clonotype was recorded a few times. The chain links TRBV7-2 to TRBJ1-5; TRBD1 matches 8 bases. The CDR3 loop spans 13 amino acids. Germline assignment: CDR1 SGHTA and CDR2 FQGNSA. The V gene end was trimmed by 6 bases and the J gene end by 6 bases; junction bases not matched to a gene: 4. This CDR3 is CASSSDRAQPQHF. CDR3 nucleotides: TGTGCCAGCAGTTCGGACAGGGCTCAGCCCCAGCATTTT.

The rearrangement uses TRBV5-6 and TRBJ1-3; D is unclear. Trimming took 1 base from V and 0 from J, leaving 11 bases between them. Germline V gene data show CDR1 as SGHDT and CDR2 as YYEEEE. The length of the CDR3 is 16 residues. This chain's CDR3 is CASSLLAQHSGNTIYF. CDR3 nucleotide sequence: TGTGCCAGCAGCTTGCTCGCACAGCACTCTGGAAACACCATATATTTT.

This clonotype was recorded many times. The chain is built from TRBV6-1 and TRBJ2-1; 8 bases match TRBD1. The assigned J gene may be wrong: the sequence end matches TRBJ2-7 better. Germline lookup yields CDR1 MNHNS and CDR2 SASEGT. This CDR3 contains 14 residues. The CDR3 reads CASKGTGGIYEQYF. The CDR3 nucleotides are TGTGCCAGCAAGGGGACAGGCGGTATCTACGAGCAGTACTTC.

The sample holds a few counts of this clonotype. The CDR3 coding sequence is TGTGCCAGCAGTTTTTTGACGGCGGACAATGAGCAGTTCTTC. As protein: CASSFLTADNEQFF. The chain links TRBV27 to TRBJ2-1; D gene ambiguous. CDR1 MNHEY and CDR2 SMNVEV come from the germline V gene (reference sequence). V lost 3 bases to trimming and J lost 5 bases, with 11 bases between them. This CDR3 has 14 amino acids.

This chain joins TRBV6-2 or TRBV6-3 and TRBJ2-1; TRBD2 matches at 11 bases. Germline V gene sequence: CDR1 MNHEY, CDR2 SVGEGT. This CDR3 region has 18 residues. V gave up 4 bases and J gave up 6 bases; unmatched junction bases: 14. CDR3 amino acids: CASSFPPLLAGVSNEQFF. The CDR3 DNA is TGTGCCAGCAGTTTCCCACCACTACTAGCGGGAGTTAGCAATGAGCAGTTCTTC.

The chain joins TRBV25-1 to TRBJ1-2, with D hard to call. Deletions cut 3 bases from V and 8 bases from J, with 13 bases between. The CDR3 length is 13 residues. The germline gives CDR1 MGHDK, CDR2 SYGVNS. The CDR3 protein is CASSEGSKRGYTF. The CDR3 coding sequence is TGTGCCAGCAGTGAGGGTTCAAAAAGAGGCTACACCTTC.

About this clonotype: This could be a read error, since a much larger clone is one nucleotide away. It is likely a read error, because the conserved phenylalanine at the end of the CDR3 is missing. The chain uses TRBV7-2 and TRBJ2-1; the match to TRBD2 covers 7 bases. The assigned J gene may be wrong: the sequence end matches TRBJ2-7 better. The CDR3 sequence is 16 residues long. Per the germline V gene, CDR1 is SGHTA and CDR2 is FQGNSA. This CDR3 reads CASSPSGRLARFEQYL. For the CDR3, the DNA is TGTGCCAGCAGCCCCTCCGGGAGACTAGCTCGCTTCGAGCAGTACCTC.

This clonotype was recorded at least ten times. The chain has TRBV7-6 and TRBJ2-1, with TRBD2 identical over 12 bases. This CDR3 spans 14 amino acids. The germline gives CDR1 SGHVS, CDR2 FNYEAQ. V shed 7 bases, J shed 8 bases, and the junction held 6 bases outside the gene matches. Here the CDR3 DNA reads TGTGCCAGCAACCTAGCGGGAGGGCAAGATGAGCAGTTCTTC. Amino acids: CASNLAGGQDEQFF.

This clonotype turned up a few times. The chain uses TRBV6-1 and TRBJ2-7; D gene uncertain. From germline, CDR1 is MNHNS and CDR2 SASEGT. This CDR3 has 12 residues. Trimming left V 4 bases short and J 6 bases short, with 10 bases between. CDR3 amino acids: CASSAQWAEQYF. In DNA form, the CDR3 reads TGTGCCAGCAGTGCCCAGTGGGCCGAGCAGTACTTC.

This clonotype has only a few counts. This may be a read error, as it is one base from a much larger clone. This chain uses TRBV6-1 with TRBJ2-1; D uncertain. V lost 3 bases to trimming and J lost 10 bases, with 13 bases between them. This CDR3 region has 13 residues. Germline loops: CDR1 MNHNS, CDR2 SASEGT. The CDR3 nucleotides are TGTGCCAGCAGTGAGACACCCGCCTACGAGCAGTTCTTC. Its translation: CASSETPAYEQFF.

There are a few counts of this clonotype. The chain employs TRBV6-4 and TRBJ2-7; D possibly corresponds to TRBD1 (5 bases). Germline loops: CDR1 MRHNA, CDR2 SNTAGT. Trimming stripped 7 bases from V and 6 bases from J, with 16 bases between. This CDR3 has 13 amino acids. The DNA of the CDR3 is TGTGCCAGCACCCACCTAGGGGTTCCCGAGCAGTACTTC. The encoded protein is CASTHLGVPEQYF.

In its sample, this clonotype was seen many times. The J gene is TRBJ2-5, the V gene TRBV7-2; 7 nucleotides agree with TRBD2. CDR3 length: 15 residues. The V gene's germline CDR1 is SGHTA and CDR2 FQGNSA. The junction had 7 bases not matched to a gene; V was cut back by 0 bases and J by 6 bases. CDR3 sequence: CASSLASSGGKTQYF. The CDR3 DNA sequence: TGTGCCAGCAGCTTAGCGTCTAGCGGTGGGAAGACCCAGTACTTC.

This clonotype was seen ten or more times. This rearrangement joins TRBV6-1 to TRBJ2-3; 10 bases fit TRBD1. There are 14 residues in the CDR3. The junction had 10 bases not matched to a gene; V was cut back by 10 bases and J by 6 bases. Germline V lookup: CDR1 MNHNS, CDR2 SASEGT. CDR3 residues: CATLTDRGDDTQYF. The CDR3 DNA follows: TGTGCCACCCTGACGGACAGGGGGGATGATACGCAGTATTTT.